The present T cell receptor beta chain was sequenced within a study of blood T cell repertoires in COVID-19 (dated by TCRdb to 2018 to 2020). Study-wide context: Samples covering the acute and convalescent phases of COVID-19 were provided by collaborators in the United States, Italy and Spain. The material from the prospective study consisted of cDNA or gDNA derived from T cells, B-cell-depleted T cells, or PBMCs. The dataset comprised deeply sampled blood TCRbeta repertoires from subjects exposed to, actively infected with, or recovered from COVID-19. The repertoires were released in a freely available public database intended as a resource for research on the immune response to SARS-CoV-2. Samples came from the ongoing ImmuneRACE study (first 160 participants) plus 1,254 subjects from 6 global collaborators. Nearly every sample came with metadata listing a de-identified subject ID, COVID-19 status, age in years and sex. Where available, HLA class I and class II types were obtained from metadata supplied by the sample provider rather than from assay-based typing. The paper's findings and limits, for the study overall: How much clinical and demographic metadata was included differed by source and by participant, and the metadata was provided uncurated.

The immunoSEQ Assay, a bias-controlled multiplex PCR, was used to amplify TCRbeta CDR3 regions from genomic DNA. In the source study's methods: The number of nucleated cells in each sample was estimated from the amplification of reference gene primers within the assay. Sequence reads were collapsed and filtered to measure the absolute abundance of every unique TCRbeta CDR3 rearrangement. For each sample, productive Simpson clonality was calculated as the square root of Simpson's diversity index over productive rearrangements. This immuneACCESS table, as held by TCRdb, lists in-frame sequences with V and J called but not all clones. Of the missing ones, under half trace to an unresolved V gene in checked studies; the others have no known cause. From that table come the V and J calls and clone size; the DNA was used to work out D and trimming. This sample is represented by approximately 300,000 clones; more than 75% of them were singletons. 2.6% of the sample is taken by the ten largest.

Enrolling through a virtual design, the prospective study's participants ranged in age from roughly 18 to 95 years and lived across roughly 24 United States geographic areas. Cohort assignment in the prospective study relied on participant-reported clinical history from a screening survey and a study questionnaire. Recovered participants in ImmuneRACE Cohort 3 were defined as having two consecutive negative NP/OP PCR tests, clearance from a healthcare professional, or resolution of symptoms. In the prospective study, mobile phlebotomists collected whole blood, serum and a nasopharyngeal or oropharyngeal swab from each participant. Additional blood draws and questionnaires over an approximately two-month period could optionally be provided by prospective study participants. Before DNA extraction, blood samples from the prospective study were shipped at room temperature or frozen. Reading from cysteine to phenylalanine, the CDR3 counts 14 amino acids. Just CDR3 DNA is preserved here, 42 bases in frame from base 1. In the germline V gene, CDR1 corresponds to LGHNA and CDR2 to YSLEER. The V and J ends are trimmed by 0 bases and 3 bases, leaving 9 bases between them.

This clone appeared a few times. This receptor's antigen is unknown. No qualities accompany the bases; no much larger clone lies one base away. The specimen sequenced was PBMCs or T cells enriched from blood (not recorded which). Recombination joined TRBV4-3 with TRBJ2-7, with TRBD2 tentatively as D gene (5 bases match). The TCR sequence derives from a young woman who had recovered from COVID-19. The DNA sequence reads TGCGCCAGCAGCCAAGACCCGGGGAACTACGAGCAGTACTTC. Its protein is CASSQDPGNYEQYF.